A single sample gave rise to the 14 T cell receptor beta chains below, sequenced in a study of shared clonotypes between healthy human individuals. Positive CCR7 selection of CD45RO-negative cells yielded the naive CD8 cells, and terminally differentiated effector memory CD45RA+ cells were excluded. TCRdb's table, derived via immunoSEQ multiplex PCR, lists solely in-frame clones and lacks some. Counted here are approximately 2,000,000 clones, around 95% occurring once; the ten biggest clones make up around 1.7%. The material sequenced was naive CD8+ T cells from PBMCs. The source is a man younger than 30 in good health. Some clones in this sample may be carry-over from other donors' samples.

Concerning this clone itself: The sample contains more than one DNA sequence encoding this CDR3. The J gene is TRBJ2-7, the V gene TRBV29-1; either TRBD1 or TRBD2 may supply D (6 bases each). CDR1 is SQVTM and CDR2 is ANQGSEA in the germline V gene. V was shortened by 5 bases and J by 0 bases, with 11 bases between the two germline ends. The CDR3 length is 13 residues. The CDR3 DNA reads as TGCAGCGTTCGAGGGGGGAGCTCCTACGAGCAGTACTTC. It encodes CSVRGGSSYEQYF.

A word on this clone: Additional DNA sequences in this sample encode the identical CDR3. The chain joins TRBV2 to TRBJ2-7; TRBD1 aligns across 10 bases. J lost 4 bases, V lost 4 bases, and 1 base had no gene match. The CDR3 runs to 13 residues. Per the germline V gene, CDR1 is SNHLY and CDR2 is FYNNEI. The CDR3 bases are TGTGCCAGCAGTGGGGACAGGGGTTACGAGCAGTACTTC. Amino acids: CASSGDRGYEQYF.

This chain uses TRBV11-2 with TRBJ2-1; possibly TRBD1 or TRBD2 for D (5 bases each). The CDR3 is made up of 15 amino acids. V lost 1 base and J lost 8, with 15 bases in between. CDR1 is SGHAT and CDR2 is FQNNGV in the germline V gene. DNA for the CDR3: TGTGCCAGCAGCTTAGTTCCAGACGGGGACGATGAGCAGTTCTTC. Protein product: CASSLVPDGDDEQFF.

V is TRBV6-4 and J is TRBJ2-7; D may match TRBD1 or TRBD2 (5 bases each). Germline lookup yields CDR1 MRHNA and CDR2 SNTAGT. The CDR3 contains 13 residues. V dropped 6 bases and J dropped 0 bases, with 9 bases sitting between them. The CDR3 is CASRGRNSYEQYF. The CDR3 nucleotides are TGTGCCAGCAGGGGACGAAACTCCTACGAGCAGTACTTC.

The chain joins TRBV27 to TRBJ1-1; D is ambiguous. Trimming pared 8 bases from V and 3 bases from J, leaving 13 bases between. Germline V gene lookup returns CDR1 MNHEY and CDR2 SMNVEV (reference sequence). The CDR3 has 13 amino acids. CDR3 sequence reads: CASALGMYTEAFF. The CDR3 coding sequence is TGTGCCAGCGCATTGGGGATGTACACTGAAGCTTTCTTT.

This rearrangement joins TRBV19 to TRBJ1-5; D unresolved. The length of the CDR3 is 15 residues. V lost 0 bases and J 7 bases, leaving 13 bases between the germline ends. Germline V gene sequence: CDR1 LNHDA, CDR2 SQIVND (reference sequence). The CDR3 nucleotides are TGTGCCAGTAGTATAGATCGAAGGGCCCGACAGCCCCAGCATTTT. Translating it yields CASSIDRRARQPQHF. The variable domain in full, with the rest retrieved from reference TRBV19 and TRBJ1-5, is DGGITQSPKYLFRKEGQNVTLSCEQNLNHDAMYWYRQDPGQGLRLIYYSQIVNDFQKGDIAEGYSVSREKKESFPLTVTSAQKNPTAFYLCASSIDRRARQPQHFGDGTRLSIL.

This clone was counted only a few times. The chain is built from TRBV9 and TRBJ2-5; 9 nucleotides align to TRBD2. The junction had 9 bases not matched to a gene; V was cut back by 3 bases and J by 0 bases. CDR3 length: 17 amino acids. The germline V gene encodes CDR1 SGDLS and CDR2 YYNGEE. The CDR3 DNA is TGTGCCAGCAGCGCGGGAAAGCTAGCGGGGTACCAAGAGACCCAGTACTTC. It is translated as CASSAGKLAGYQETQYF. The whole variable domain, remainder taken from reference TRBV9 and TRBJ2-5, is DSGVTQTPKHLITATGQRVTLRCSPRSGDLSVYWYQQSLDQGLQFLIQYYNGEERAKGNILERFSAQQFPDLHSELNLSSLELGDSALYFCASSAGKLAGYQETQYFGPGTRLLVL.

This clone was picked up a small number of times. The identical CDR3 is also encoded by other nucleotide sequences in the sample. The chain links TRBV27 to TRBJ2-7; either TRBD1 or TRBD2 may fit D (5 bases each). V shed 3 bases and J shed 2 bases, with 8 bases lying between them. The CDR3 is 13 amino acids. CDR1 and CDR2 (germline): MNHEY, SMNVEV (reference sequence). In nucleotides, the CDR3 is TGTGCCAGCAGTTTCGGGGCTACCTACGAGCAGTACTTC. As protein: CASSFGATYEQYF.

The chain uses TRBV27 and TRBJ2-2, with D maybe TRBD2 (5 bases). V lost 3 bases and J 5 bases, leaving 13 bases between the germline ends. The CDR3 contains 15 residues. From germline, CDR1 is MNHEY and CDR2 SMNVEV (reference sequence). CDR3 nucleotide sequence: TGTGCCAGCAGTTTGTTCTTCAGCGGTACCGGGGAGCTGTTTTTT. Its protein product is CASSLFFSGTGELFF.

The CDR3 DNA follows: TGTGCCAGTAGCTCTAGAGGTCAAGAGACCCAGTACTTC. Translated: CASSSRGQETQYF. The chain uses TRBV19 and TRBJ2-5; D gene uncertain. Trimming left V 6 bases short and J 2 bases short, with 10 bases between. Germline V gene data show CDR1 as LNHDA and CDR2 as SQIVND (reference sequence). The CDR3 has 13 amino acids.

The V and J genes are TRBV13 and TRBJ2-3; no firm D call. Germline V gene lookup returns CDR1 PRHDT and CDR2 FYEKMQ (reference sequence). CDR3 length: 15 amino acids. Trimming removed 4 bases at V and 0 bases at J, with 11 bases between. This chain's CDR3 is CASSSFSMSTDTQYF. DNA of the CDR3: TGTGCCAGCAGCTCTTTTTCTATGAGCACAGATACGCAGTATTTT.

The chain couples TRBV9 to TRBJ2-7; tentative D call: TRBD2 (6 bases). CDR3 length: 15 amino acids. CDR1 and CDR2 (germline): SGDLS, YYNGEE. The ends were cut back, 0 bases at V and 0 bases at J, with 10 bases in the middle. As DNA, the CDR3 is TGTGCCAGCAGCGTAGGGGGCGGGGACTCCTACGAGCAGTACTTC. Amino acids: CASSVGGGDSYEQYF.

The genes are TRBV11-2 and TRBJ2-4; 7 bases agree with TRBD2. The junction had 9 bases not matched to a gene; V was cut back by 5 bases and J by 2 bases. The germline gives CDR1 SGHAT, CDR2 FQNNGV. The CDR3 extends over 16 amino acids. CDR3 nucleotide sequence: TGTGCCAGCAGCCCAGAGGTAGCGGGTTCCAAAAACATTCAGTACTTC. Protein sequence: CASSPEVAGSKNIQYF.

V gene TRBV27 combines with J gene TRBJ2-2; perhaps TRBD1 as D (6 bases). Trimming took 6 bases from V and 6 from J, leaving 14 bases between them. Germline loops: CDR1 MNHEY, CDR2 SMNVEV (reference sequence). The CDR3 runs to 14 residues. In DNA form, the CDR3 reads TGTGCCAGCAGAACAGGGATTCTCGCCGGGGAGCTGTTTTTT. It is translated as CASRTGILAGELFF.